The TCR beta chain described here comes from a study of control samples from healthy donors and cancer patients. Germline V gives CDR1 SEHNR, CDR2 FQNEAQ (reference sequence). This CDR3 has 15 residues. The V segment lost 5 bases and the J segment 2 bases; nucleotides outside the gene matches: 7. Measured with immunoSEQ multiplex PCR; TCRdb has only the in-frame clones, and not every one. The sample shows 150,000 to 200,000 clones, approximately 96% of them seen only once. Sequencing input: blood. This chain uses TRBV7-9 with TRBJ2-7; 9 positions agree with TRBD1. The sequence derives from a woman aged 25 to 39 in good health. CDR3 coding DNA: TGTGCCAGCAGCCCAGGGACAGGGATGACCTACGAGCAGTACTTC. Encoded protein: CASSPGTGMTYEQYF.